The next 31 T cell receptor beta chains were all read from a single sample in a study of long-term antiretroviral therapy in people with HIV. Run at survey level, the immunoSEQ assay was version v3.0. Sequenced by immunoSEQ multiplex PCR; TCRdb stores in-frame clones only, minus some. Among roughly 35,000 clones listed, approximately 85% were seen once. The sequencing used unsorted PBMCs, collected about 3.5 years after starting antiretroviral therapy. The source of these receptors is a man between 18 and 29 years old with HIV.

This chain uses TRBV18 with TRBJ1-4; D not resolved. CDR1 is KGHSH and CDR2 is LQKENI in the germline V gene. CDR3 length: 13 residues. The V gene lost 6 bases and the J gene lost 3 bases, with 8 bases spanning the gap. CDR3 bases: TGTGCCAGCTCTCCGCTGGCTAATGAAAAACTGTTTTTT. It yields the protein CASSPLANEKLFF.

This clone showed up just a few times. The chain couples TRBV7-9 to TRBJ1-1; D gene ambiguous. The CDR3 contains 13 residues. The V gene's germline CDR1 is SEHNR and CDR2 FQNEAQ (reference sequence). V was clipped by 1 base and J by 1 base, with 4 bases between them. The CDR3: CASSLEGNTEAFF. DNA for the CDR3: TGTGCCAGCAGCTTAGAGGGGAACACTGAAGCTTTCTTT.

The chain has TRBV5-4 and TRBJ2-7; TRBD2 aligns across 13 bases. V lost 0 bases and J lost 2; bases outside the gene matches: 5. The CDR3 contains 17 residues. The V gene's germline CDR1 is SGHNT and CDR2 YYREEE (reference sequence). CDR3 DNA: TGTGCCAGCAGCTTGGGACTAGCGGGGGGCCTAACCTACGAGCAGTACTTC. Its protein is CASSLGLAGGLTYEQYF.

The chain couples TRBV13 to TRBJ2-1, with a tentative D call TRBD1 (5 bases). With 1 base removed from V and 0 bases from J, the gap between germline ends came to 13 bases. The CDR3 is 17 residues long. The germline gives CDR1 PRHDT, CDR2 FYEKMQ (reference sequence). CDR3 region: CASSLARLQGSYNEQFF. In nucleotides, the CDR3 is TGTGCCAGCAGCTTAGCGAGACTTCAGGGCTCCTACAATGAGCAGTTCTTC.

The rearrangement links TRBV19 to TRBJ1-2; D call uncertain. The length of the CDR3 is 11 residues. The germline V and J ends were trimmed by 7 bases and 6 bases, with 9 bases remaining between them. Germline V gives CDR1 LNHDA, CDR2 SQIVND (reference sequence). The CDR3 DNA is TGTGCCAGTACGGAGAAGAATGGCTACACCTTC. It yields the protein CASTEKNGYTF.

The chain couples TRBV28 to TRBJ1-1; D may be TRBD1 (6 bases). Per germline, CDR1 MDHEN and CDR2 SYDVKM. V lost 1 base and J lost 4, with 13 bases in between. CDR3 length: 15 residues. The CDR3 reads CASSLLEEGGTEAFF. The CDR3 nucleotides read TGTGCCAGCAGTTTATTGGAGGAGGGGGGCACTGAAGCTTTCTTT.

This chain links TRBV2 with TRBJ2-7; the D is unclear. The CDR3 is made up of 14 amino acids. Trimming removed 1 base at V and 0 bases at J, with 7 bases between. Germline-derived CDR1 and CDR2 are SNHLY and FYNNEI. The CDR3 loop reads CASSEGARSYEQYF. CDR3 DNA: TGTGCCAGCAGTGAAGGTGCTCGCTCCTACGAGCAGTACTTC.

V gene TRBV27 combines with J gene TRBJ2-7; D may be TRBD2 (7 bases). Germline V gene lookup returns CDR1 MNHEY and CDR2 SMNVEV (reference sequence). CDR3 length: 16 amino acids. V lost 5 bases, J lost 0 bases, and 17 bases lay in between. The CDR3 DNA follows: TGTGCCAGCAGTAGGAAGGGAGGGACACTCTCCTACGAGCAGTACTTC. Translated, it gives CASSRKGGTLSYEQYF.

The rearrangement uses TRBV4-3 and TRBJ2-3; TRBD2 agrees at 10 bases. The germline V gene encodes CDR1 LGHNA and CDR2 YSLEER. The V segment lost 3 bases and the J segment 3 bases; nucleotides outside the gene matches: 9. CDR3 length: 17 amino acids. The CDR3 spells CASSQDLAGEETDTQYF. DNA for the CDR3: TGCGCCAGCAGCCAGGATCTAGCGGGAGAAGAGACAGATACGCAGTATTTT.

This chain joins TRBV6-5 and TRBJ1-4; 7 bases fit TRBD1. CDR1 and CDR2 from the germline V gene are MNHEY and SVGAGI. The CDR3 is made up of 14 amino acids. The J segment lost 6 bases and the V segment lost 4 bases, leaving 5 bases of the junction unmatched. The CDR3 nucleotides read TGTGCCAGCAGTTGGTCCAGGGGGGATGAAAAACTGTTTTTT. Translation gives CASSWSRGDEKLFF.

This chain links TRBV10-3 with TRBJ1-2; D is unclear. V lost 2 bases and J 0 bases, leaving 1 base between the germline ends. The length of the CDR3 is 12 residues. Germline V lookup: CDR1 ENHRY, CDR2 SYGVKD. CDR3 residues: CAISETNYGYTF. The CDR3 coding sequence is TGTGCCATCAGTGAGACTAACTATGGCTACACCTTC.

This sequence joins TRBV28 and TRBJ1-2; 9 bases map to TRBD1. V was pared by 4 bases and J by 5 bases, with 5 bases of the junction left unmatched. This CDR3 comprises 14 residues. Germline V gene lookup returns CDR1 MDHEN and CDR2 SYDVKM. DNA of the CDR3: TGTGCCAGCAGTTCCGGGACAGGGAAATATGGCTACACCTTC. Protein: CASSSGTGKYGYTF.

The genes are TRBV9 and TRBJ2-7; D is undetermined. Trimming pared 4 bases from V and 1 base from J, leaving 12 bases between. The CDR3 contains 14 residues. Germline values: CDR1 SGDLS, CDR2 YYNGEE. In nucleotides, the CDR3 is TGTGCCAGCAGCCTTTCCGAGTTGTCCTACGAGCAGTACTTC. Translated: CASSLSELSYEQYF.

The chain carries TRBV7-6 and TRBJ1-2; D possibly corresponds to TRBD1 (6 bases). This CDR3 is built from 12 residues. CDR1 is SGHVS, CDR2 FNYEAQ, per germline. Trimming pared 5 bases from V and 4 bases from J, leaving 8 bases between. The CDR3 nucleotides read TGTGCCAGCAGCCCGGACAGCTATGGCTACACCTTC. It yields the protein CASSPDSYGYTF. Full variable domain (missing parts from reference TRBV7-6 and TRBJ1-2): GAGVSQSPRYKVTKRGQDVALRCDPISGHVSLYWYRQALGQGPEFLTYFNYEAQQDKSGLPNDRFSAERPEGSISTLTIQRTEQRDSAMYRCASSPDSYGYTFGSGTRLTVV.

This chain's CDR3 is CASSHGTDTYEQYF. The CDR3 nucleotides are TGTGCCAGCAGCCACGGGACCGATACCTACGAGCAGTACTTC. The V call is TRBV9, the J call TRBJ2-7; D possibly uses TRBD1 or TRBD2 (5 bases each). Germline CDR1 SGDLS, CDR2 YYNGEE. V was trimmed by 4 bases and J by 2 bases, leaving 13 bases between them. The CDR3 has 14 amino acids.

This chain joins TRBV6-1 and TRBJ2-1; TRBD2 might be the D (6 bases). CDR1 and CDR2 from the germline V gene are MNHNS and SASEGT. The V and J ends lost 4 bases and 4 bases respectively, with 14 bases between them. The CDR3 loop spans 15 amino acids. As DNA, the CDR3 is TGTGCCAGCAGTGGGGTCGGGGGACGATACAATGAGCAGTTCTTC. The encoded protein is CASSGVGGRYNEQFF.

This chain connects TRBV11-2 to TRBJ2-7, with D possibly matching TRBD1 (5 bases). The CDR3 covers 15 residues. Between the trimmed V and J ends, which lost 1 base and 3 bases, there was a span of 13 bases. The germline CDR1 and CDR2 sequences are SGHAT and FQNNGV. CDR3 amino acids: CASSLVGRVNYEQYF. CDR3 DNA sequence: TGTGCCAGCAGCTTAGTGGGCAGGGTGAACTACGAGCAGTACTTC. The full variable domain, its missing parts supplied by reference TRBV11-2 and TRBJ2-7, is EAGVAQSPRYKIIEKRQSVAFWCNPISGHATLYWYQQILGQGPKLLIQFQNNGVVDDSQLPKDRFSAERLKGVDSTLKIQPAKLEDSAVYLCASSLVGRVNYEQYFGPGTRLTVT.

The CDR3 DNA reads as TGTGCCAGCAGCTTGCCCGCAGGGTATGGCTACACCTTC. This gives the protein CASSLPAGYGYTF. V gene TRBV7-9 combines with J gene TRBJ1-2, with a tentative D call TRBD1 (5 bases). The V gene's germline CDR1 is SEHNR and CDR2 FQNEAQ (reference sequence). CDR3 length: 13 amino acids. V dropped 3 bases and J dropped 5 bases, with 10 bases sitting between them.

The chain has TRBV5-1 and TRBJ2-7; D may be TRBD1 or TRBD2 (6 bases each). Trimming removed 5 bases from V and 6 bases from J, with 18 bases in between. CDR1 and CDR2 (germline): SGHRS, YFSETQ. The CDR3 totals 14 residues. The CDR3 protein is CASRGVLQGGEQYF. The CDR3 coding sequence is TGCGCCAGCAGAGGGGTTTTACAGGGAGGCGAGCAGTACTTC.

The chain couples TRBV7-6 to TRBJ1-1, with D uncertain. CDR3 length: 16 amino acids. The V end was cut by 2 bases, the J end by 4 bases, with 17 bases between. CDR1 and CDR2 (germline): SGHVS, FNYEAQ. Here the CDR3 DNA reads TGTGCCAGCAGCTTAACGGTAGGGTCAGTTCGCACTGAAGCTTTCTTT. Translating gives CASSLTVGSVRTEAFF.

The rearrangement links TRBV4-1 to TRBJ2-3; tentatively, D is TRBD1 or TRBD2 (5 bases each). CDR1 is MGHRA, CDR2 YSYEKL, per germline. The ends were cut back, 4 bases at V and 2 bases at J, with 13 bases in the middle. The CDR3 spans 15 residues. CDR3 sequence: CASSPPVGPTDTQYF. CDR3 bases: TGCGCCAGCAGCCCTCCTGTGGGACCCACAGATACGCAGTATTTT.

This CDR3 reads CASSPRGTGDGYTF. The CDR3 region has the DNA TGTGCCAGCTCACCACGGGGGACAGGGGATGGCTACACCTTC. The V gene is TRBV18, the J gene TRBJ1-2; TRBD1 matches 10 bases. V was clipped by 1 base and J by 6 bases; unmatched bases: 2. The CDR3 length is 14 residues. CDR1 and CDR2 from the germline V gene are KGHSH and LQKENI.

This clone was found a few times. This rearrangement joins TRBV7-9 to TRBJ2-7, with TRBD1 matching 7 bases. The junction had 1 base not matched to a gene; V was cut back by 6 bases and J by 2 bases. The CDR3 sequence is 12 residues long. From germline, CDR1 is SEHNR and CDR2 FQNEAQ (reference sequence). The CDR3 nucleotides are TGTGCCAGCAGGACAGGGACCTACGAGCAGTACTTC. Amino acid sequence: CASRTGTYEQYF. The whole variable domain, remainder taken from reference TRBV7-9 and TRBJ2-7, is DTGVSQNPRHKITKRGQNVTFRCDPISEHNRLYWYRQTLGQGPEFLTYFQNEAQLEKSRLLSDRFSAERPKGSFSTLEIQRTEQGDSAMYLCASRTGTYEQYFGPGTRLTVT.

The genes are TRBV4-3 and TRBJ2-7; 9 bases line up with TRBD1. The CDR3 covers 14 residues. V shed 3 bases and J 7 bases; nucleotides not matched to a gene: 7. Germline V gene sequence: CDR1 LGHNA, CDR2 YSLEER. The DNA for the CDR3 is TGCGCCAGCAGCCAGGCCGGGACAGGGAAGGAGCAGTACTTC. Amino acids: CASSQAGTGKEQYF.

The chain is built from TRBV28 and TRBJ2-7; 8 positions agree with TRBD1. CDR1 is MDHEN and CDR2 is SYDVKM in the germline V gene. CDR3 size: 14 residues. With 5 bases clipped from V and 3 bases from J, the junction kept 6 bases outside the gene matches. CDR3 residues: CASSDWDRNYEQYF. The CDR3 coding sequence is TGTGCCAGCAGTGATTGGGACAGGAACTACGAGCAGTACTTC.

The gene calls are TRBV7-9 and TRBJ2-2; D may be TRBD2 (6 bases). Germline CDR1 is SEHNR and CDR2 is FQNEAQ (reference sequence). Trimming removed 3 bases at V and 1 base at J, with 15 bases between. This CDR3 is 17 amino acids long. The CDR3: CASSLSTYGGNTGELFF. CDR3 sequence (DNA): TGTGCCAGCAGCTTGAGCACCTACGGGGGGAACACCGGGGAGCTGTTTTTT.

The CDR3 coding sequence is TGTGCCAGCAGCTCCGTAGGACAGGGGAAGACCCAGTACTTC. It encodes CASSSVGQGKTQYF. The chain combines TRBV7-2 with TRBJ2-5; TRBD1 matches 9 bases. The J segment lost 6 bases and the V segment lost 4 bases, leaving 6 bases of the junction unmatched. There are 14 residues in the CDR3. Germline assignment: CDR1 SGHTA and CDR2 FQGNSA.

The rearrangement links TRBV7-9 to TRBJ2-2, with a tentative D call TRBD2 (7 bases). V lost 5 bases and J lost 1, with 11 bases in between. This CDR3 region has 15 residues. Germline CDR1 and CDR2: SEHNR and FQNEAQ (reference sequence). The CDR3 sequence: CASSLGGLNTGELFF. CDR3 nucleotides: TGTGCCAGCAGCCTGGGGGGGCTGAACACCGGGGAGCTGTTTTTT.

This rearrangement joins TRBV7-3 to TRBJ2-3; 7 bases fit TRBD2. Per the germline V gene, CDR1 is SGHTA and CDR2 is FQGTGA. The CDR3 is 14 residues long. V dropped 2 bases and J dropped 8; count of bases not matched to a gene: 7. The CDR3 DNA reads as TGTGCCAGCAGCTTAGCGGGAGAGGGAGGTACGCAGTATTTT. This encodes CASSLAGEGGTQYF.

The rearrangement joins TRBV5-1 to TRBJ2-7; 11 positions match TRBD1. The CDR3 covers 15 residues. V dropped 4 bases and J dropped 2; count of bases not matched to a gene: 5. Germline V CDR1 and CDR2: SGHRS, YFSETQ. The chain's CDR3 is CASSAGTGGAYEQYF. The DNA of the CDR3 is TGCGCCAGCAGCGCGGGGACAGGGGGAGCCTACGAGCAGTACTTC.

The chain links TRBV7-9 to TRBJ1-1; D is undetermined. Trimming pared 0 bases from V and 6 bases from J, leaving 8 bases between. Germline V gene sequence: CDR1 SEHNR, CDR2 FQNEAQ (reference sequence). The CDR3 runs 13 residues. The CDR3 nucleotides are TGTGCCAGCAGCTTAGCTGAAGCCCCTGAAGCTTTCTTT. Its protein product is CASSLAEAPEAFF.